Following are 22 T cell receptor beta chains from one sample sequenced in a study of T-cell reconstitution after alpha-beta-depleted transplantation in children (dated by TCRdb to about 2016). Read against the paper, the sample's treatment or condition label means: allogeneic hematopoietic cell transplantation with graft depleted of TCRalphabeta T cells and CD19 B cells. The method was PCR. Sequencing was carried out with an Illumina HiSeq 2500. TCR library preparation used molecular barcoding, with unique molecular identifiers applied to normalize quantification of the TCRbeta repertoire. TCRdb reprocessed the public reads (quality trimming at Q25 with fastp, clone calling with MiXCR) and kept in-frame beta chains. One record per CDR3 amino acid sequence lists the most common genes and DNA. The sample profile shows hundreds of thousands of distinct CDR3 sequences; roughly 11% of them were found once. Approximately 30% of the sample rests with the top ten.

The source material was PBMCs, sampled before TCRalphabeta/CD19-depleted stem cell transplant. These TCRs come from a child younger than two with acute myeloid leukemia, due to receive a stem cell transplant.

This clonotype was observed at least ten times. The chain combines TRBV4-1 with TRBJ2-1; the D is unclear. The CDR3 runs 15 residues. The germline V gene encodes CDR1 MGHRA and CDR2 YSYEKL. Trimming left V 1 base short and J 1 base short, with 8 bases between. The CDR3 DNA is TGCGCCAGCAGCCAAGCGGCAGGTTCCTACAATGAGCAGTTCTTC. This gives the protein CASSQAAGSYNEQFF.

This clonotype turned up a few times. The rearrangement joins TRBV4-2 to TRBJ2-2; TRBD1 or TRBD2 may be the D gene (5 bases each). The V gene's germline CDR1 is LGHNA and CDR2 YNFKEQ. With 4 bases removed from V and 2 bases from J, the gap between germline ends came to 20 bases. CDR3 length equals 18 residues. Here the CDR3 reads CASSPRFMTGPNTGELFF. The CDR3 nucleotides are TGTGCCAGCAGCCCCCGATTTATGACGGGACCTAACACCGGGGAGCTGTTTTTT.

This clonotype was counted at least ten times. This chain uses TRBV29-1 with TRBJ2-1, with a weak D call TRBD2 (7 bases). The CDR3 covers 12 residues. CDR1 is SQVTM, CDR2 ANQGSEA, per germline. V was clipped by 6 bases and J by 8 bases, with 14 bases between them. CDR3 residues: CSVRGGYDEQFF. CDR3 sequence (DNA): TGCAGCGTGAGGGGGGGTTATGATGAGCAGTTCTTC.

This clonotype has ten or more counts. CDR3: CATRGGNKNEQFF. For the CDR3, the DNA is TGTGCCACCAGGGGCGGGAATAAGAATGAGCAGTTCTTC. The chain recombines TRBV24-1 with TRBJ2-1, with D possibly being TRBD2 (6 bases). CDR1 is KGHDR, CDR2 SFDVKD, per germline. Trimming stripped 7 bases from V and 7 bases from J, with 13 bases between. The length of the CDR3 is 13 residues.

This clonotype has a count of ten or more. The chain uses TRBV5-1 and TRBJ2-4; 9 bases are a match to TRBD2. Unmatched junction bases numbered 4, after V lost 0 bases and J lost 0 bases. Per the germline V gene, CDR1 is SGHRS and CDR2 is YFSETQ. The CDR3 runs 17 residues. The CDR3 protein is CASSLGQLAGAKNIQYF. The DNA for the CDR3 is TGCGCCAGCAGCTTGGGACAACTAGCGGGAGCCAAAAACATTCAGTACTTC.

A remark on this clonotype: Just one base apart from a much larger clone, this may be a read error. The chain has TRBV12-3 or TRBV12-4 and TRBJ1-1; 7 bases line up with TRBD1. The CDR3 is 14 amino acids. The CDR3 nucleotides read TGTGCCTGCAGTTCACCCGACAGGGAGAGAGGAGCTTTCTTT. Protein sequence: CACSSPDRERGAFF.

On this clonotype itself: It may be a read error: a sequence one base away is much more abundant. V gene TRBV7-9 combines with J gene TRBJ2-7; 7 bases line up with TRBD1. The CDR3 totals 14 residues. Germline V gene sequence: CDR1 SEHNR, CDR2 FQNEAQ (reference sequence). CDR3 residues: CPSSLFGTEYEQYF. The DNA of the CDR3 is TGTCCCAGCAGCTTATTCGGGACAGAGTACGAGCAGTACTTC.

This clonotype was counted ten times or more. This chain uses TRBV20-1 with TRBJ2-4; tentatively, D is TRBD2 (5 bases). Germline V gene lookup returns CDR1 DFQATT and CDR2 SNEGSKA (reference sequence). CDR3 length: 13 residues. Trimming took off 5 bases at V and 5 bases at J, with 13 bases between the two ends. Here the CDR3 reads CSAAGLVENIQYF. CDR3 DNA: TGCAGTGCTGCCGGACTGGTCGAAAACATTCAGTACTTC.

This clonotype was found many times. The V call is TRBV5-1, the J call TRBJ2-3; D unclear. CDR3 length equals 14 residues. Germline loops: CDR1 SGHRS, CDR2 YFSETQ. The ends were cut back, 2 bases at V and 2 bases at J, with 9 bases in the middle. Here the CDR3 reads CASSFGQYTDTQYF. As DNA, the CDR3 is TGCGCCAGCAGCTTCGGCCAATACACAGATACGCAGTATTTT.

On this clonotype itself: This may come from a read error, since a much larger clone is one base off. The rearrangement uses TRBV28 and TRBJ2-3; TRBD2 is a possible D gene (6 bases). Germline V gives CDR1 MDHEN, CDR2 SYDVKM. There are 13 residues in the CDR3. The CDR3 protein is CASRLAYTHTQYF. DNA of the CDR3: TGTGCCAGCAGACTAGCCTACACACATACGCAGTATTTT.

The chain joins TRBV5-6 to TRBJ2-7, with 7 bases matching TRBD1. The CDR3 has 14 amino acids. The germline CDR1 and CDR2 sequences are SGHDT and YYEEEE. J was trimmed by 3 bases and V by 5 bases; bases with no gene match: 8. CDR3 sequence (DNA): TGTGCCAGCAGTCTTGGGTCAGGGGGCTACGAGCAGTACTTC. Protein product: CASSLGSGGYEQYF.

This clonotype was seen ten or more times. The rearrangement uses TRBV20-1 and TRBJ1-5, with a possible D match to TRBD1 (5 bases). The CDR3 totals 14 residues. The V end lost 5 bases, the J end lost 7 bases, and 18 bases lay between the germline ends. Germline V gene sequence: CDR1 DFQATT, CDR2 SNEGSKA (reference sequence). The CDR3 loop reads CSAAGTSGRQPQHF. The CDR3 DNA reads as TGCAGTGCTGCCGGGACCTCTGGGAGGCAGCCCCAGCATTTT.

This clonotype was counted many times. The CDR3 DNA is TGTGCCAGCAGCTTCGGAGTAGCTGGTCATACGCAGTATTTT. Translated: CASSFGVAGHTQYF. V and J are TRBV7-2 and TRBJ2-3; D gene uncertain. This CDR3 is 14 amino acids long. Trimming removed 3 bases at V and 7 bases at J, with 14 bases between. Germline lookup yields CDR1 SGHTA and CDR2 FQGNSA.

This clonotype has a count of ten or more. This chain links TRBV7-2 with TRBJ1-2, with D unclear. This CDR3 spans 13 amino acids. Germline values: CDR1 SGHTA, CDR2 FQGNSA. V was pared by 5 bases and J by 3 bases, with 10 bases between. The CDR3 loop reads CASSPGAYYGYTF. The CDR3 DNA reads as TGTGCCAGCAGCCCCGGCGCCTACTATGGCTACACCTTC. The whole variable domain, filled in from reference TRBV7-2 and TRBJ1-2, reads GAGVSQSPSNKVTEKGKDVELRCDPISGHTALYWYRQSLGQGLEFLIYFQGNSAPDKSGLPSDRFSAERTGGSVSTLTIQRTQQEDSAVYLCASSPGAYYGYTFGSGTRLTVV.

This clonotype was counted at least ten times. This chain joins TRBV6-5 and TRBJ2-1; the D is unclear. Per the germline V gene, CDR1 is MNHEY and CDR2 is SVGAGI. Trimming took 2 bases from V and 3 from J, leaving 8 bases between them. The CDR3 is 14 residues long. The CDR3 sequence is CASSYNGYYNEQFF. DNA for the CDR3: TGTGCCAGCAGTTACAACGGGTACTACAATGAGCAGTTCTTC.

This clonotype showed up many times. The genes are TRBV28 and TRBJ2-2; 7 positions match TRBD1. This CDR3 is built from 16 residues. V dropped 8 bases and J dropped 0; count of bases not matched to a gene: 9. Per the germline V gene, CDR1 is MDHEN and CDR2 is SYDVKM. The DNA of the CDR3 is TGTGCCAGCGAACTCGCCGGGACAGCGAACACCGGGGAGCTGTTTTTT. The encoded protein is CASELAGTANTGELFF. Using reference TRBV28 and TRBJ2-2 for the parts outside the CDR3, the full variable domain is DVKVTQSSRYLVKRTGEKVFLECVQDMDHENMFWYRQDPGLGLRLIYFSYDVKMKEKGDIPEGYSVSREKKERFSLILESASTNQTSMYLCASELAGTANTGELFFGEGSRLTVL.

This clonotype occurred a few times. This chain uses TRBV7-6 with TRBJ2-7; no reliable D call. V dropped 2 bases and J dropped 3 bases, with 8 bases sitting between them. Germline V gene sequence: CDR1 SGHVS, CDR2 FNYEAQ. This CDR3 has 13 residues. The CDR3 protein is CASSLSNNYEQYF. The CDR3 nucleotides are TGTGCCAGCAGCTTATCTAACAACTACGAGCAGTACTTC. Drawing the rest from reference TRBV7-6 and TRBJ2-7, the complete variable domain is GAGVSQSPRYKVTKRGQDVALRCDPISGHVSLYWYRQALGQGPEFLTYFNYEAQQDKSGLPNDRFSAERPEGSISTLTIQRTEQRDSAMYRCASSLSNNYEQYFGPGTRLTVT.

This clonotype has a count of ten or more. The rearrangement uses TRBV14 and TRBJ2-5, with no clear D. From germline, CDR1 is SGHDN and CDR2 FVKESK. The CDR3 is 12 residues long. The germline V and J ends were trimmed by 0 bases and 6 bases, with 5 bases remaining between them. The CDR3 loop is CASSQDRKTQYF. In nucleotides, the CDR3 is TGTGCCAGCAGCCAAGATCGGAAGACCCAGTACTTC. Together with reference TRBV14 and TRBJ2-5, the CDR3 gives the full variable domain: EAGVTQFPSHSVIEKGQTVTLRCDPISGHDNLYWYRRVMGKEIKFLLHFVKESKQDESGMPNNRFLAERTGGTYSTLKVQPAELEDSGVYFCASSQDRKTQYFGPGTRLLVL.

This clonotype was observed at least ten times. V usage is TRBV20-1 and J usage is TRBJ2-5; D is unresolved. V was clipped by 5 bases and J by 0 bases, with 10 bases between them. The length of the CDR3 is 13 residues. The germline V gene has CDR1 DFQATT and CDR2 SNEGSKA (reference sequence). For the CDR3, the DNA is TGCAGTGCTGGTCGACGGCACCAAGAGACCCAGTACTTC. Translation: CSAGRRHQETQYF.

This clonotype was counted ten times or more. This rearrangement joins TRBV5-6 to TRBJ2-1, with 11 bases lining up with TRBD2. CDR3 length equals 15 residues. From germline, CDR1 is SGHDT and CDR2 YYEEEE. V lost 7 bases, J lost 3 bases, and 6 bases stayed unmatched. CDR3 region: CASAEGLAVYNEQFF. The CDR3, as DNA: TGTGCCAGCGCCGAGGGACTAGCGGTCTACAATGAGCAGTTCTTC.

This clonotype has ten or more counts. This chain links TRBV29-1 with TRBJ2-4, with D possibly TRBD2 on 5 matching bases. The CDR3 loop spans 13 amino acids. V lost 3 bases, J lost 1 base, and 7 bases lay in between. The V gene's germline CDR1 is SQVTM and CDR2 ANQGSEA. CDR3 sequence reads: CSVDGGAKNIQYF. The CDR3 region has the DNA TGCAGCGTTGATGGAGGTGCCAAAAACATTCAGTACTTC.

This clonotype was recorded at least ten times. The CDR3 reads CSAPLSSYNEQFF. The CDR3 DNA is TGCAGTGCTCCCTTGAGCTCCTACAATGAGCAGTTCTTC. The chain recombines TRBV20-1 with TRBJ2-1; no clear D. Germline values: CDR1 DFQATT, CDR2 SNEGSKA (reference sequence). With 5 bases removed from V and 0 bases from J, the gap between germline ends came to 8 bases. The CDR3 contains 13 residues.